The 15 T cell receptor beta chains below were found in one sample sequenced in a study of breast tumors, draining lymph nodes, adjacent tissues. TCRdb analysed the multiplex PCR reads with MiXCR anew, one entry per CDR3 protein. This repertoire shows some 65,000 distinct CDR3 sequences, approximately 45% found once; its top ten account for about 8.4%. Sequencing input: breast tumor tissue. These receptors all stem from a female donor with breast cancer. Some clones in this sample may be carry-over from other donors' samples.

The sample holds many counts of this clonotype. This chain uses TRBV7-2 with TRBJ2-2; D is unclear. CDR3 size: 15 residues. Germline V gene lookup returns CDR1 SGHTA and CDR2 FQGNSA. V lost 4 bases to trimming and J lost 3 bases, with 12 bases between them. The CDR3 is CASSSREGYTGELFF. CDR3 in DNA: TGTGCCAGCAGCTCGAGAGAAGGGTACACCGGGGAGCTGTTTTTT.

This clonotype has just one count. One end of the junction does not line up with germline, which may come from a read error. V is TRBV11-2 and J is TRBJ2-1; no clear D gene. The CDR3 covers 14 residues. Per germline, CDR1 SGHAT and CDR2 FQNNGV. CDR3 sequence: CAGSPSFSTNEQFF. CDR3 DNA: TGTGCCGGCAGCCCGAGTTTCAGCACCAATGAGCAGTTCTTC.

This clonotype was seen only a few times. With a much larger clone just one base away, this may be a read error. CDR3 sequence reads: CASSLSGVNNGHTF. The CDR3 nucleotides read TGTGCCAGCAGCTTGAGCGGCGTCAACAATGGCCACACCTTC. The rearrangement links TRBV7-2 to TRBJ1-2; D uncertain. Germline-derived CDR1 and CDR2 are SGHTA and FQGNSA. This CDR3 region has 14 residues.

A few counts support this clonotype. One end of the junction is discordant with germline, which a read error may explain. This chain links TRBV3-1 with TRBJ1-4; 8 bases match TRBD1. There are 18 residues in the CDR3. Germline loops: CDR1 LGHDT, CDR2 YNNKEL (reference sequence). The CDR3, as DNA: TGTGTCAGCAGCGGCGGGCGCAGGGGGCGCGTGTCTAATGAAAAACTGTTTTTT. Its protein is CVSSGGRRGRVSNEKLFF.

The V gene is TRBV5-5, the J gene TRBJ1-5; D unresolved. The germline gives CDR1 SGHKS, CDR2 YYEKEE (reference sequence). Trimming cost V 4 bases and J 6 bases, with 11 bases left between them. The CDR3 length is 13 residues. DNA of the CDR3: TGTGCCAGCAGCATGGGCCAGAGTCAGCCCCAGCATTTT. This encodes CASSMGQSQPQHF.

There are many counts of this clonotype. The rearrangement joins TRBV5-5 to TRBJ1-2; D is possibly TRBD1 (6 bases). Per the germline V gene, CDR1 is SGHKS and CDR2 is YYEKEE (reference sequence). Trimming pared 0 bases from V and 7 bases from J, leaving 13 bases between. The CDR3 is 14 residues long. Here the CDR3 DNA reads TGTGCCAGCAGCTTGGAACAGGGCCCTCCTGGCTACACCTTC. It is translated as CASSLEQGPPGYTF.

This clonotype was seen repeatedly, ten times or more. V gene TRBV30 combines with J gene TRBJ2-7; TRBD1 agrees at 7 bases. Germline values: CDR1 GTSNPN, CDR2 SVGIG (reference sequence). V was clipped by 3 bases and J by 6 bases; unmatched bases: 2. This CDR3 comprises 11 residues. CDR3 in DNA: TGTGCCTGGAGGTACAGGGGCGAGCAGTACTTC. Amino acid sequence: CAWRYRGEQYF. Using reference TRBV30 and TRBJ2-7 for the parts outside the CDR3, the full variable domain is SQTIHQWPATLVQPVGSPLSLECTVEGTSNPNLYWYRQAAGRGLQLLFYSVGIGQISSEVPQNLSASRPQDRQFILSSKKLLLSDSGFYLCAWRYRGEQYFGPGTRLTVT.

This clonotype occurred many times. J is TRBJ1-5 and V is TRBV19; 8 bases are a match to TRBD1. The CDR3 is made up of 16 amino acids. In germline, CDR1 is LNHDA, CDR2 SQIVND (reference sequence). J was trimmed by 2 bases and V by 6 bases; bases with no gene match: 9. CDR3 sequence (DNA): TGTGCCAGTAGGCCCACAGGGGGAAGGGGCAATCAGCCCCAGCATTTT. Its protein product is CASRPTGGRGNQPQHF.

Ten or more counts support this clonotype. With a much larger clone just one base away, this may be a read error. This chain joins TRBV6-1 and TRBJ2-5, with 7 bases aligning to TRBD2. The V gene end was trimmed by 5 bases and the J gene end by 3 bases; junction bases not matched to a gene: 18. Germline V gene lookup returns CDR1 MNHNS and CDR2 SASEGT. The CDR3 spans 18 residues. CDR3 sequence (DNA): TGTGCCAGCAGTCGCTGGGGGTGGCTAGCGGTTCGAAAAGAGACCCAGTACTTC. Translated: CASSRWGWLAVRKETQYF.

V gene TRBV13 combines with J gene TRBJ2-5; TRBD1 agrees at 8 bases. In germline, CDR1 is PRHDT, CDR2 FYEKMQ (reference sequence). The junction had 6 bases not matched to a gene; V was cut back by 0 bases and J by 6 bases. The CDR3 has 15 amino acids. The CDR3 loop is CASSLGTGVGQTQYF. For the CDR3, the DNA is TGTGCCAGCAGCTTAGGGACAGGGGTTGGACAGACCCAGTACTTC.

The V gene is TRBV5-1, the J gene TRBJ2-3; 13 nucleotides agree with TRBD2. Trimming took 4 bases from V and 5 from J; bases not matched to a gene: 7. CDR1 and CDR2 from the germline V gene are SGHRS and YFSETQ. The CDR3 has 16 amino acids. The CDR3 DNA reads as TGCGCCAGCAGCCGATTGACTAGCGGGGGGAAAGATACGCAGTATTTT. Residues: CASSRLTSGGKDTQYF.

About this clonotype: Given a much more abundant clone one base away, this may be a read error. The chain couples TRBV11-3 to TRBJ1-5; D call uncertain. Germline CDR1 reads SGHNT; CDR2 reads YENEEA. The CDR3 covers 14 residues. CDR3 nucleotide sequence: TGTGCCAGCAGCTTGATTCATAGCACTCAGCCCCAGCATTTT. Translating gives CASSLIHSTQPQHF.

V usage is TRBV15 and J usage is TRBJ2-1, with 9 nucleotides matching TRBD2. CDR1 is LNHNV and CDR2 is YYDKDF in the germline V gene (reference sequence). This CDR3 spans 14 amino acids. Trimming removed 6 bases from V and 9 bases from J; junction bases left unmatched: 9. As DNA, the CDR3 is TGTGCCACCAGGGGGACTAGCCAAGGGGGTGAGCAGTTCTTC. Its translation: CATRGTSQGGEQFF.

The table lists this clonotype with many counts. The V and J genes are TRBV6-2 or TRBV6-3 and TRBJ1-4; 10 positions agree with TRBD1. Trimming at V came to 0 bases and at J to 7 bases, leaving 2 bases not matched to a gene. This CDR3 spans 15 amino acids. The germline V gene has CDR1 MNHEY and CDR2 SVGEGT. CDR3 DNA: TGTGCCAGCAGTTACTCCGGACAGGGGGTTGAAAAACTGTTTTTT. It specifies CASSYSGQGVEKLFF.

This clonotype has a count of ten or more. The chain carries TRBV6-6 and TRBJ2-7, with D possibly being TRBD2 (7 bases). The V end was cut by 6 bases, the J end by 1 base, with 19 bases between. The CDR3 sequence is 16 residues long. CDR1 is MNHNY, CDR2 SVGAGI, per germline (reference sequence). This chain's CDR3 is CASSPRGGAVSYEQYF. The CDR3 nucleotides read TGTGCCAGCAGCCCGAGGGGGGGCGCCGTATCCTACGAGCAGTACTTC.